This T cell receptor (beta chain) was sequenced for a study of blood T cell repertoires in COVID-19. At the level of the study: The study drew acute and convalescent COVID-19 samples from the United States, Italy and Spain. Sample material is recorded as cDNA or gDNA derived from T cells, B-cell-depleted T cells, or PBMCs.

Per the study methods: The authors estimated nucleated cell counts from reference gene primer amplification. This table comes from immunoSEQ multiplex PCR, and its TCRdb copy is limited to in-frame clones, with some not included. The DNA gave D and trimming, while V, J and clone size come from that table. The table records some 90,000 clones, around 72% of them present only once. Germline trimming cut 10 bases from V and 3 bases from J; bases unmatched to any gene: 9. CDR3 length: 15 amino acids. Germline V gene data show CDR1 as MNHEY and CDR2 as SVGAGI. This receptor was obtained from a woman aged 55-70 years in a cohort sampled during active or convalescent COVID-19. Input material: peripheral blood. The gene calls are TRBV6-5 and TRBJ2-1, with 10 bases fitting TRBD1. CDR3 DNA sequence: TGTGCCACCCACCGGGGGACAGGGGTCTACAATGAGCAGTTCTTC. This sequence encodes CATHRGTGVYNEQFF.